The 4 T cell receptor beta chains listed next were all sequenced from one sample in a study of control samples from healthy donors and cancer patients. The protocol was immunoSEQ multiplex PCR, while the TCRdb copy is restricted to in-frame clones and leaves out a portion. This sample has 150,000 to 200,000 clones, with around 90% found just once. Specimen: blood. Every receptor here comes from a woman aged 25 to 39 in good health.

The V gene is TRBV13, the J gene TRBJ2-2; no definite D call. Trimming took 0 bases from V and 0 from J, leaving 5 bases between them. Germline V gene sequence: CDR1 PRHDT, CDR2 FYEKMQ (reference sequence). This CDR3 is built from 15 residues. In DNA, the CDR3 is TGTGCCAGCAGCTTAGGGTTACCGAACACCGGGGAGCTGTTTTTT. As protein: CASSLGLPNTGELFF.

As regards this clone: The sample has other DNA sequences that encode this CDR3 too. The chain employs TRBV5-1 and TRBJ1-2; 7 bases align to TRBD1. Germline assignment: CDR1 SGHRS and CDR2 YFSETQ. The CDR3 runs 12 residues. J was trimmed by 7 bases and V by 0 bases; bases with no gene match: 0. CDR3 sequence: CASSLGQGGYTF. CDR3 coding DNA: TGCGCCAGCAGCTTGGGACAGGGTGGCTACACCTTC.

The chain couples TRBV7-2 to TRBJ1-2, with D perhaps matching TRBD1 (5 bases). Germline V CDR1 and CDR2: SGHTA, FQGNSA. This CDR3 has 19 amino acids. The V and J ends lost 1 base and 4 bases respectively, with 25 bases between them. CDR3 loop: CASSLDPDRRDKGSYGYTF. The CDR3 bases are TGTGCCAGCAGCTTAGATCCAGACAGAAGGGATAAAGGATCCTATGGCTACACCTTC.

This clone has only a few counts. The chain has TRBV5-1 and TRBJ2-5; no clear D gene. Trimming stripped 0 bases from V and 2 bases from J, with 14 bases between. This CDR3 is built from 16 residues. Germline loops: CDR1 SGHRS, CDR2 YFSETQ. The chain's CDR3 is CASSLARQQIQETQYF. CDR3 coding DNA: TGCGCCAGCAGCTTGGCCAGGCAACAGATACAAGAGACCCAGTACTTC.